The entry below gives a single T cell receptor beta chain sequence along with its context. This record comes from a study of T cell changes during pregnancy in multiple sclerosis. The CDR3 runs to 15 residues. The trim removed 5 bases at V and 4 bases at J, leaving 6 bases unmatched. Germline V lookup: CDR1 MDHEN, CDR2 SYDVKM. The repertoire was sequenced with immunoSEQ multiplex PCR; TCRdb's copy has only in-frame clones and lacks some. Seen here are 65,000 to 80,000 clones, around 93% observed once, and the top ten hold approximately 2.5%. The chain is built from TRBV28 and TRBJ2-2; 8 bases match TRBD2. The sequenced sample was peripheral blood, obtained in the second trimester of pregnancy. This receptor was obtained from a female donor with multiple sclerosis, enrolled in a pregnancy study. The chain's CDR3 is CASSGAGAGTGELFF. In DNA, the CDR3 is TGTGCCAGCAGTGGAGCGGGGGCTGGCACCGGGGAGCTGTTTTTT.